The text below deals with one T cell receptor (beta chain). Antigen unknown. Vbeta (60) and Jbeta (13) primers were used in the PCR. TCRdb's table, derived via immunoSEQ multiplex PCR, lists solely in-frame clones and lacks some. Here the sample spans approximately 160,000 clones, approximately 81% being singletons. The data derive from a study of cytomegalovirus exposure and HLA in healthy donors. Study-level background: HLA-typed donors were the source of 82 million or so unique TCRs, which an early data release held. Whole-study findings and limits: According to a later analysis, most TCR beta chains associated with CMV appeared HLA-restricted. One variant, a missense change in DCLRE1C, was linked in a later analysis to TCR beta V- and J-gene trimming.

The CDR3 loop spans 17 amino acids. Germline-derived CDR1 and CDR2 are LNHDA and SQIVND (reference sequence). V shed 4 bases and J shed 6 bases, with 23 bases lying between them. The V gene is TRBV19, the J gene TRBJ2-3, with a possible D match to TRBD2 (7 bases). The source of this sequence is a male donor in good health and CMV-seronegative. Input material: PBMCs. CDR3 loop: CASSRPAGGQRGDTQYF. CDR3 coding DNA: TGTGCCAGTAGTAGGCCCGCCGGGGGGCAGCGCGGGGATACGCAGTATTTT.